The source of this T cell receptor (beta chain) is a study of cytomegalovirus exposure and HLA in healthy donors. The CDR3 has 15 residues. CDR1 is SGDLS and CDR2 is YYNGEE in the germline V gene. Trimming at V came to 4 bases and at J to 1 base, leaving 4 bases not matched to a gene. PCR primers comprised 60 Vbeta and 13 Jbeta primers. Profiling relied on immunoSEQ multiplex PCR, and the TCRdb table lists in-frame clones only, not all of them. With about 140,000 clones in the sample, the ten largest clones hold 2.2%. This chain connects TRBV9 to TRBJ2-2, with 7 positions matching TRBD1. The source is a woman under 30 in good health and CMV-seronegative. Sequenced: PBMCs. The CDR3 region has the DNA TGTGCCAGCAGCTCGGGACAGAAGAACACCGGGGAGCTGTTTTTT. This encodes CASSSGQKNTGELFF. The variable domain in full, with the rest retrieved from reference TRBV9 and TRBJ2-2, is DSGVTQTPKHLITATGQRVTLRCSPRSGDLSVYWYQQSLDQGLQFLIQYYNGEERAKGNILERFSAQQFPDLHSELNLSSLELGDSALYFCASSSGQKNTGELFFGEGSRLTVL.